The present T cell receptor (beta chain) was sequenced within a study of T cells expressing NK-cell markers (dated by TCRdb to the early 2020s). General notes on the study: In sorted CD3+CD56+NKG2C+, CD3+CD56+NKG2C- and CD3+CD56-NKG2C+ T-cell subsets from eight or nine donors, TCR beta-chain repertoires were profiled. Of the eight sequenced donors, seven were found to be HCMV-seropositive and one was found to be HCMV-seronegative. Randomly selected healthy volunteers, three men and five women, were used as the eight sequenced donors. Illumina HiSeq 2000/2500, MiSeq or NextSeq was used to sequence libraries as 2 x 150 bp reads. Beyond this particular receptor, the publication reports: Whether the expanded NKG2C-expressing T cell clones were specific for HCMV antigens was left unclear. Those dominant clonotypes were again the most abundant among CD3+CD56-NKG2C+ cells in a few donors, at about 28.3-60.1%. In several donors, the dominant CD3+CD56+NKG2C+ clonotypes were found to rank among the top 10 CD8+ clonotypes and to make up about 1.0-8% of CD8+ T cells.

Sequencing was performed on an Illumina HiSeq 2000. TCR beta cDNA libraries were made by 5'RACE template switching that added a universal primer site and unique molecular identifiers. cDNA synthesis was primed from the TCR beta constant segment and was followed by two successive PCR amplification steps. The paper's data handling went like this. MIGEC handled demultiplexing of the reads and grouping by UMI, while MiTCR was used to assemble and quantify clonotypes. To exclude erroneous sequences, any TCR cDNA sequence not supported by at least two reads was discarded. The tcR package was used for downstream repertoire analysis, and clonotypes were matched across fractions by CDR3 nucleotide sequence plus V segment. VDJmatch was used to annotate antigen specificity against VDJdb, with one amino acid substitution in CDR3 allowed. TCRdb reprocessed the reads; each CDR3 protein sequence makes one entry, and DNA is unavailable. TCRdb's processing, not the authors' own work, is the source of the V and J calls. The sample table holds 200,000 to 300,000 distinct CDR3 sequences. The ten largest clones add up to 4% to 4.5% of the sample.

A note on this clonotype: Its recognized antigen is unknown.

From the cysteine up to the phenylalanine, the CDR3 has a length of 15 residues. The coding DNA is unavailable. The germline V gene gives CDR1 as SGHTA and CDR2 as FQGTGA. To determine HCMV serostatus, a commercial ELISA kit was used to detect HCMV-specific IgG in serum. Peripheral blood mononuclear cells were isolated from blood by Ficoll density gradient centrifugation. The clonotype was recovered from a woman aged 18 to 75 in good health. The chain was built from TRBV7-3 and TRBJ2-1; TCRdb's D gene call, TRBD2, goes unchecked for lack of DNA. The specimen was blood T cells: a sorted CD56 or NKG2C T cell subset, CD4+ or CD8+ T cells, or bulk PBMC T cells (not recorded which). The CDR3 amino acid sequence is: CASSSRGLATNEQFF.